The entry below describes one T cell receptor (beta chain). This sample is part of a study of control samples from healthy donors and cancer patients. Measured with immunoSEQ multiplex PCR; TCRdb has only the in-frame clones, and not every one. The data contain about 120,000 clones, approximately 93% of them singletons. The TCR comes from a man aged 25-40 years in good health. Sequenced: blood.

CDR3 protein: CASSQEFNYGYTF. In DNA, the CDR3 is TGTGCCAGCAGCCAAGAATTCAACTATGGCTACACCTTC. The chain joins TRBV14 to TRBJ1-2; the D is unclear. Per germline, CDR1 SGHDN and CDR2 FVKESK. This CDR3 region has 13 residues. V shed 0 bases and J shed 2 bases, with 4 bases lying between them. Supplemented by reference TRBV14 and TRBJ1-2, the full variable domain reads EAGVTQFPSHSVIEKGQTVTLRCDPISGHDNLYWYRRVMGKEIKFLLHFVKESKQDESGMPNNRFLAERTGGTYSTLKVQPAELEDSGVYFCASSQEFNYGYTFGSGTRLTVV.